The 3 T cell receptor beta chains listed next were all sequenced from one sample in a study of cytomegalovirus exposure and HLA in healthy donors. This PCR relied on a set of 60 Vbeta primers and 13 Jbeta primers. TCRdb's copy holds only in-frame clones and misses some; the assay was immunoSEQ multiplex PCR. The table shows about 170,000 clones, with approximately 79% occurring only once. The sample consisted of PBMCs. Source of these receptors: a man aged 35-49 years in good health and CMV-seropositive.

The rearrangement joins TRBV4-1 to TRBJ1-3, with 8 bases aligning to TRBD1. Germline V gives CDR1 MGHRA, CDR2 YSYEKL. This CDR3 contains 18 residues. V lost 1 base to trimming and J lost 0 bases; unmatched junction nucleotides: 8. Here the CDR3 reads CASSQVATGAFSGNTIYF. CDR3 DNA sequence: TGCGCCAGCAGCCAAGTCGCGACAGGGGCCTTCTCTGGAAACACCATATATTTT.

This clone was detected a few times. The V gene is TRBV5-1, the J gene TRBJ1-1, with 8 bases fitting TRBD1. The J segment lost 0 bases and the V segment lost 5 bases, leaving 6 bases of the junction unmatched. This CDR3 comprises 15 residues. Germline loops: CDR1 SGHRS, CDR2 YFSETQ. The CDR3 sequence is CASRSAGGMNTEAFF. CDR3 DNA sequence: TGCGCCAGCAGGTCGGCAGGGGGCATGAACACTGAAGCTTTCTTT.

The chain has TRBV11-2 and TRBJ1-2; 8 positions match TRBD1. J was trimmed by 8 bases and V by 0 bases; bases with no gene match: 8. Germline V lookup: CDR1 SGHAT, CDR2 FQNNGV. CDR3 length: 15 residues. CDR3: CASSLERAGGRGYTF. In DNA, the CDR3 is TGTGCCAGCAGCTTAGAACGGGCAGGGGGCAGAGGCTACACCTTC.